The 14 T cell receptor beta chains below were found in one sample sequenced in a study of glioma-infiltrating T cells. TCR alpha and beta CDR3 regions were amplified from RNA using iRepertoire nested multiplex PCR. TCRdb itself ran the multiplex PCR reads through MiXCR, one entry per CDR3 protein. The sample comprises about 140,000 distinct CDR3 sequences, about two fifths of which are singletons, and roughly 20% rests with the top ten. Source material: glioma tissue, nonneoplastic brain tissue, or PBMCs (not recorded which). The receptors stem from a human donor with low-grade glioma or glioblastoma, undergoing nonglioma brain surgery, or in good health (not recorded which).

This clonotype was seen only a few times. The genes are TRBV7-2 and TRBJ1-4; no firm D call. CDR1 and CDR2 (germline): SGHTA, FQGNSA. V lost 5 bases to trimming and J lost 3 bases, with 19 bases between them. This CDR3 contains 17 residues. This CDR3 reads CASSQLHLTLANEKLFF. The CDR3 DNA reads as TGTGCCAGCAGCCAACTTCATCTGACATTGGCTAATGAAAAACTGTTTTTT.

This chain links TRBV7-6 with TRBJ2-3, with 10 bases fitting TRBD1. From germline, CDR1 is SGHVS and CDR2 FNYEAQ. The CDR3 contains 14 residues. V shed 3 bases, J shed 7 bases, and the junction held 4 bases outside the gene matches. CDR3 region: CASSLGTGANTQYF. The CDR3 DNA sequence: TGTGCCAGCAGCTTGGGGACAGGGGCAAATACGCAGTATTTT.

This clonotype was detected a few times. V gene TRBV7-9 combines with J gene TRBJ1-4; a possible D gene is TRBD1 (5 bases). Germline loops: CDR1 SEHNR, CDR2 FQNEAQ (reference sequence). V gave up 3 bases and J gave up 8 bases, with 10 bases separating them. The CDR3 is 13 amino acids. The CDR3 DNA is TGTGCCAGCAGCTTCCCAGGGAGGGAAAAACTGTTTTTT. Translated: CASSFPGREKLFF.

This clonotype showed up just a few times. The rearrangement uses TRBV20-1 and TRBJ2-1; TRBD2 matches at 7 bases. V gave up 5 bases and J gave up 7 bases; unmatched junction bases: 14. Germline loops: CDR1 DFQATT, CDR2 SNEGSKA (reference sequence). This CDR3 comprises 15 residues. The CDR3 reads CSALKTWEGPNEQFF. CDR3 bases: TGCAGTGCTCTGAAGACCTGGGAGGGACCAAATGAGCAGTTCTTC.

This clonotype was recorded only once. This chain links TRBV7-2 with TRBJ1-1; D is uncertain. CDR3 length: 15 amino acids. The V gene lost 4 bases and the J gene lost 0 bases, with 12 bases spanning the gap. CDR1 is SGHTA and CDR2 is FQGNSA in the germline V gene. DNA of the CDR3: TGTGCCAGCAGCTCCCCGGCGGCTATGAACACTGAAGCTTTCTTT. Translating gives CASSSPAAMNTEAFF.

This clonotype was seen only once. A much larger clone differs by one base, so this may be a read error. The chain recombines TRBV6-6 with TRBJ2-1, with D uncertain. The germline gives CDR1 MNHNY, CDR2 SVGAGI (reference sequence). The length of the CDR3 is 13 residues. Trimming took 2 bases from V and 7 from J, leaving 9 bases between them. CDR3 protein: CASSYGFDNEQFF. The CDR3 nucleotides are TGTGCCAGCAGTTACGGGTTCGATAATGAGCAGTTCTTC.

With regard to this clonotype: Being one base from a much bigger clone, this may be a read error. The gene calls are TRBV14 and TRBJ2-7; D unclear. The germline CDR1 and CDR2 sequences are SGHDN and FVKESK. CDR3 length equals 12 residues. V was pared by 6 bases and J by 7 bases, with 13 bases between. The CDR3 region has the DNA TGTGCCAGCAGTCCGATAGTGGGTGAGCAGTACTTC. Amino acids: CASSPIVGEQYF. Drawing the rest from reference TRBV14 and TRBJ2-7, the complete variable domain is EAGVTQFPSHSVIEKGQTVTLRCDPISGHDNLYWYRRVMGKEIKFLLHFVKESKQDESGMPNNRFLAERTGGTYSTLKVQPAELEDSGVYFCASSPIVGEQYFGPGTRLTVT.

The chain uses TRBV20-1 and TRBJ2-1, with D possibly TRBD1 on 6 matching bases. CDR1 is DFQATT and CDR2 is SNEGSKA in the germline V gene (reference sequence). V shed 3 bases and J shed 4 bases, with 10 bases lying between them. The length of the CDR3 is 13 residues. The CDR3 spells CSARAQGYNEQFF. In nucleotides, the CDR3 is TGCAGTGCTAGGGCTCAGGGGTACAATGAGCAGTTCTTC.

About this clonotype itself: A read error may explain this, as a much larger clone is one base away. V usage is TRBV20-1 and J usage is TRBJ2-7, with D possibly matching TRBD2 (5 bases). The J call is uncertain, as TRBJ2-5 better fits the DNA end. The CDR3 sequence is 11 residues long. Germline lookup yields CDR1 DFQATT and CDR2 SNEGSKA (reference sequence). Here the CDR3 DNA reads TGCATTGCTAGCTGGTTGGAGACCCAGTACTTC. Protein: CIASWLETQYF.

The genes are TRBV20-1 and TRBJ1-1; 7 nucleotides match TRBD1. The CDR3 consists of 16 residues. With V trimmed by 6 bases and J by 3 bases, 16 bases remained unmatched. In germline, CDR1 is DFQATT, CDR2 SNEGSKA (reference sequence). The CDR3 DNA reads as TGCAGTGCCGAAGACAGGGTAATTGGAGTGGACACTGAAGCTTTCTTT. Its protein product is CSAEDRVIGVDTEAFF.

The J gene is TRBJ2-1, the V gene TRBV27, with D tentatively TRBD2 (6 bases). V lost 5 bases, J lost 1 base, and 15 bases lay in between. Germline V gene lookup returns CDR1 MNHEY and CDR2 SMNVEV (reference sequence). The CDR3 is made up of 16 amino acids. In nucleotides, the CDR3 is TGTGCCAGCAGTGTCGTACTAGCTACTTCCTACAATGAGCAGTTCTTC. It yields the protein CASSVVLATSYNEQFF.

This clonotype was observed a few times. The J gene is TRBJ2-3, the V gene TRBV11-3; tentatively, D is TRBD1 (5 bases). Between the trimmed V and J ends, which lost 4 bases and 0 bases, there was a span of 8 bases. In germline, CDR1 is SGHNT, CDR2 YENEEA. The CDR3 extends over 14 amino acids. The CDR3 DNA reads TGTGCCAGCAGCTCCGGACAAAGCACAGATACGCAGTATTTT. Translation gives CASSSGQSTDTQYF.

The V gene is TRBV4-3, the J gene TRBJ2-7; D is unclear. With 0 bases removed from V and 3 bases from J, the gap between germline ends came to 9 bases. The CDR3 runs 14 residues. Germline loops: CDR1 LGHNA, CDR2 YSLEER. The CDR3 coding sequence is TGCGCCAGCAGCCAAGAAGGTCAGTTCTACGAGCAGTACTTC. This codes for CASSQEGQFYEQYF.

This clonotype was observed a handful of times. V usage is TRBV7-6 and J usage is TRBJ2-2; D unclear. The CDR3 loop spans 13 amino acids. Trimming removed 1 base from V and 5 bases from J, with 5 bases in between. Germline values: CDR1 SGHVS, CDR2 FNYEAQ. The CDR3 bases are TGTGCCAGCAGCTTAGGTCAAACCGGGGAGCTGTTTTTT. This codes for CASSLGQTGELFF.